Presented here are 5 T cell receptor beta chains from one specimen sequenced in a study of T cell repertoires in cytomegalovirus infection. Their antigens remain unidentified. TCRdb re-called the reads with MiXCR, one entry per CDR3 protein. Of about 480,000 distinct CDR3 sequences listed, roughly 34% are singletons. This sample comprised cultured PBMCs, obtained from culture after CMV antigen stimulation. These receptor sequences come from a human donor in good health (CMV status not recorded). Some clones in this sample may be carry-over from other donors' samples.

This chain connects TRBV5-1 to TRBJ2-1, with TRBD2 matching over 8 bases. In germline, CDR1 is SGHRS, CDR2 YFSETQ. The length of the CDR3 is 15 residues. After removal of 3 bases from V and 8 bases from J, the junction contained 10 bases not matched to a gene. CDR3 loop: CASSWGSAGGDEQFF. DNA for the CDR3: TGCGCCAGCAGCTGGGGCTCGGCGGGAGGCGATGAGCAGTTCTTC. The entire variable domain, with the rest obtained from reference TRBV5-1 and TRBJ2-1, is as follows: KAGVTQTPRYLIKTRGQQVTLSCSPISGHRSVSWYQQTPGQGLQFLFEYFSETQRNKGNFPGRFSGRQFSNSRSEMNVSTLELGDSALYLCASSWGSAGGDEQFFGPGTRLTVL.

The sample holds a few counts of this clonotype. The chain combines TRBV12-5 with TRBJ2-5, with 11 nucleotides matching TRBD1. Germline CDR1 is LGHNT and CDR2 is FRNRAP. Trimming at V came to 1 base and at J to 2 bases, leaving 3 bases not matched to a gene. The CDR3 spans 16 residues. CDR3 sequence: CASGLAGTGGQETQYF. Here the CDR3 DNA reads TGTGCTAGTGGTTTGGCCGGGACAGGGGGACAAGAGACCCAGTACTTC.

V is TRBV28 and J is TRBJ2-1; 9 bases line up with TRBD2. The CDR3 contains 16 residues. Germline V lookup: CDR1 MDHEN, CDR2 SYDVKM. V shed 7 bases and J 0 bases; nucleotides not matched to a gene: 7. The CDR3 loop is CASTQRTSASYNEQFF. Here the CDR3 DNA reads TGTGCCAGCACTCAAAGGACTAGCGCCTCCTACAATGAGCAGTTCTTC. Using reference TRBV28 and TRBJ2-1 for the parts outside the CDR3, the full variable domain is DVKVTQSSRYLVKRTGEKVFLECVQDMDHENMFWYRQDPGLGLRLIYFSYDVKMKEKGDIPEGYSVSREKKERFSLILESASTNQTSMYLCASTQRTSASYNEQFFGPGTRLTVL.

The CDR3 DNA reads as TGTGCCAGCAGTGACCGGGAGGGAACGCTAGATACGCAGTATTTT. This translates into CASSDREGTLDTQYF. The chain joins TRBV25-1 to TRBJ2-3; TRBD2 agrees at 8 bases. The CDR3 has 15 residues. Germline CDR1 is MGHDK and CDR2 is SYGVNS. Trimming at V came to 3 bases and at J to 5 bases, leaving 7 bases not matched to a gene. Full variable domain (missing parts from reference TRBV25-1 and TRBJ2-3): EADIYQTPRYLVIGTGKKITLECSQTMGHDKMYWYQQDPGMELHLIHYSYGVNSTEKGDLSSESTVSRIRTEHFPLTLESARPSHTSQYLCASSDREGTLDTQYFGPGTRLTVL.

The chain carries TRBV27 and TRBJ2-7, with D perhaps matching TRBD1 (7 bases). The CDR3 has 13 residues. Germline V gene data show CDR1 as MNHEY and CDR2 as SMNVEV (reference sequence). Trimming stripped 7 bases from V and 2 bases from J, with 12 bases between. CDR3 protein: CASTQGGAYEQYF. In DNA form, the CDR3 reads TGTGCCAGCACCCAGGGGGGAGCCTACGAGCAGTACTTC.